The 25 T cell receptor beta chains presented below share a single source sample, sequenced in a study of Graves' ophthalmopathy and Graves' hyperthyroidism. Amplification from RNA transcripts yielded the TCR beta CDR3 regions. HTBI primers served in a first-round RT-PCR, which a second-round multiplex PCR followed. Each CDR3 protein is one row after TCRdb ran MiXCR on the multiplex PCR reads. The sample has about 480,000 distinct CDR3 sequences, about an eighth seen once. The sequenced material came from blood. These TCRs come from a woman aged 25 to 45 with Graves' ophthalmopathy.

This clonotype was seen a few times. J is TRBJ2-4 and V is TRBV6-5; D is possibly TRBD2 (5 bases). Trimming took 4 bases from V and 3 from J, leaving 19 bases between them. Germline CDR1 is MNHEY and CDR2 is SVGAGI. There are 17 residues in the CDR3. CDR3 amino acids: CASSLEWRSVVKNIQYF. The CDR3 bases are TGTGCCAGCAGTTTGGAGTGGAGGTCGGTGGTCAAAAACATTCAGTACTTC.

This clonotype appeared a single time. This chain connects TRBV9 to TRBJ2-2; the D gene is possibly TRBD2 (6 bases). Germline-derived CDR1 and CDR2 are SGDLS and YYNGEE. The CDR3 contains 15 residues. V lost 0 bases to trimming and J lost 4 bases, with 10 bases between them. The CDR3 region has the DNA TGTGCCAGCAGCGTAGCGGGAGCGGGCACCGGGGAGCTGTTTTTT. The encoded protein is CASSVAGAGTGELFF.

Ten or more counts support this clonotype. V is TRBV12-3 or TRBV12-4 and J is TRBJ1-2; 7 nucleotides align to TRBD1. J gave up 4 bases and V 6 bases, and 11 bases lay outside the gene matches. The CDR3 spans 15 residues. The CDR3 spells CASRLQGSGGYGYTF. CDR3 coding DNA: TGTGCCAGCAGATTACAGGGGTCGGGGGGCTATGGCTACACCTTC.

The rearrangement joins TRBV6-2 or TRBV6-3 to TRBJ2-7, with D uncertain. Germline V gene sequence: CDR1 MNHEY, CDR2 SVGEGT. The CDR3 loop spans 15 amino acids. Trimming stripped 6 bases from V and 0 bases from J, with 15 bases between. CDR3 protein: CASRFTTGASYEQYF. In DNA, the CDR3 is TGTGCCAGCAGATTCACGACCGGCGCCTCCTACGAGCAGTACTTC.

V gene TRBV12-3 or TRBV12-4 combines with J gene TRBJ1-2; possible D gene TRBD1, 6 bases. Trimming shortened V by 6 bases and J by 4 bases, and 18 bases separated the two germline ends. CDR3 length: 15 amino acids. The CDR3 DNA reads as TGTGCCAGCAGCCCGCGGCCGGGGGGCACCTATGGCTACACCTTC. Protein: CASSPRPGGTYGYTF.

This clonotype has a single count. J is TRBJ1-1 and V is TRBV6-5, with D tentatively TRBD1 (5 bases). Per the germline V gene, CDR1 is MNHEY and CDR2 is SVGAGI. This CDR3 spans 15 amino acids. Trimming removed 0 bases from V and 5 bases from J, with 13 bases in between. The CDR3, as DNA: TGTGCCAGCAGTTACTCGAGGAAAGGGGTGACTGAAGCTTTCTTT. Translation gives CASSYSRKGVTEAFF.

This clonotype was seen ten or more times. The chain uses TRBV5-1 and TRBJ2-7; D call uncertain. The V gene's germline CDR1 is SGHRS and CDR2 YFSETQ. CDR3 length: 15 amino acids. Trimming took 0 bases from V and 2 from J, leaving 12 bases between them. In DNA, the CDR3 is TGCGCCAGCAGCTTGGAATCAGAGGTAGCCTACGAGCAGTACTTC. This translates into CASSLESEVAYEQYF.

This clonotype has at least ten counts. The chain combines TRBV12-3 or TRBV12-4 with TRBJ1-5; D possibly corresponds to TRBD1 (5 bases). Trimming took off 5 bases at V and 9 bases at J, with 11 bases between the two ends. This CDR3 has 12 amino acids. CDR3 in DNA: TGTGCCAGCAGTGGGGGTGGCCCGCCCCAGCATTTT. The encoded protein is CASSGGGPPQHF.

A note on this clonotype: A much larger clone lies a single base off, so this may be a read error. The J gene is TRBJ1-2, the V gene TRBV10-3; 10 bases are shared with TRBD1. CDR3 length equals 15 residues. CDR1 and CDR2 from the germline V gene are ENHRY and SYGVKD. The CDR3 protein is CAISDEGQGWDGYIF. The CDR3 bases are TGTGCCATCAGTGATGAGGGACAGGGGTGGGATGGCTACATCTTC.

This clonotype was detected ten times or more. The rearrangement joins TRBV6-1 to TRBJ1-1; 8 bases agree with TRBD1. This CDR3 comprises 14 residues. Germline V lookup: CDR1 MNHNS, CDR2 SASEGT. Germline trimming cut 6 bases from V and 6 bases from J; bases unmatched to any gene: 9. The CDR3 DNA reads TGTGCCAGCAGATTGGACAGGGAATTTGCTGAAGCTTTCTTT. Protein sequence: CASRLDREFAEAFF.

This clonotype was seen repeatedly, ten times or more. The chain employs TRBV6-5 and TRBJ1-2, with a possible D match to TRBD1 (6 bases). Germline V gene data show CDR1 as MNHEY and CDR2 as SVGAGI. V lost 6 bases and J 2 bases, leaving 16 bases between the germline ends. There are 15 residues in the CDR3. In DNA form, the CDR3 reads TGTGCCAGCAGGCCGGTGTCCGGGGGCAACTATGGCTACACCTTC. It codes for CASRPVSGGNYGYTF.

The rearrangement links TRBV15 to TRBJ2-7; perhaps TRBD2 as D (6 bases). The V end lost 5 bases, the J end lost 0 bases, and 29 bases lay between the germline ends. Germline CDR1 and CDR2: LNHNV and YYDKDF (reference sequence). The CDR3 is 20 residues long. As DNA, the CDR3 is TGTGCCACCAGCGGGGGGTATCAACACTATCAGGGTGCGAGCTCCTACGAGCAGTACTTC. This encodes CATSGGYQHYQGASSYEQYF.

This clonotype was detected only a few times. This rearrangement joins TRBV6-2 or TRBV6-3 to TRBJ2-5, with D tentatively TRBD2 (5 bases). This CDR3 is 14 amino acids long. Per germline, CDR1 MNHEY and CDR2 SVGEGT. Trimming stripped 10 bases from V and 2 bases from J, with 17 bases between. The CDR3 is CATLPRGRQETQYF. The DNA for the CDR3 is TGTGCCACCCTCCCCCGGGGTAGACAAGAGACCCAGTACTTC.

This clonotype appeared many times. V gene TRBV12-3 or TRBV12-4 combines with J gene TRBJ1-1, with 11 positions matching TRBD1. CDR3 length: 15 residues. The junction had 4 bases not matched to a gene; V was cut back by 1 base and J by 6 bases. CDR3 nucleotides: TGTGCCAGCAGTTTAGGGACAGGGGGCCTCCCTGAAGCTTTCTTT. This sequence encodes CASSLGTGGLPEAFF.

This clonotype was detected a few times. The J gene is TRBJ1-1, the V gene TRBV30; D not certain. Germline CDR1 GTSNPN, CDR2 SVGIG (reference sequence). Trimming removed 0 bases from V and 0 bases from J, with 5 bases in between. The CDR3 extends over 13 amino acids. This CDR3 reads CAWSVWLNTEAFF. The CDR3 DNA is TGTGCCTGGAGTGTTTGGCTGAACACTGAAGCTTTCTTT.

Only a few counts were recorded for this clonotype. CDR3 in amino acids: CASSLGTAFTGELFF. CDR3 nucleotide sequence: TGTGCCAGCAGCCTCGGGACAGCATTCACCGGGGAGCTGTTTTTT. The rearrangement joins TRBV6-1 to TRBJ2-2, with 7 bases aligning to TRBD1. The CDR3 sequence is 15 residues long. Germline V gives CDR1 MNHNS, CDR2 SASEGT. V was pared by 6 bases and J by 4 bases, with 8 bases of the junction left unmatched.

This clonotype was counted many times. V gene TRBV20-1 combines with J gene TRBJ1-6, with 9 nucleotides matching TRBD1. Germline CDR1 reads DFQATT; CDR2 reads SNEGSKA (reference sequence). This CDR3 contains 13 residues. V gave up 6 bases and J gave up 8 bases; unmatched junction bases: 5. This CDR3 is CSAGGQGYSPLHF. CDR3 nucleotides: TGCAGTGCAGGGGGACAGGGATATTCACCCCTCCACTTT.

A note on this clonotype: This sequence may be a read error, since a much larger clone differs from it by one base. The V gene is TRBV12-3 or TRBV12-4, the J gene TRBJ2-2, with TRBD1 identical over 8 bases. The CDR3 consists of 15 residues. V shed 5 bases and J 5 bases; nucleotides not matched to a gene: 7. The CDR3 loop is CASSPYRGRTGELFF. The CDR3 nucleotides read TGTGCCAGCAGTCCGTACAGGGGGAGAACCGGGGAGCTGTTTTTT.

The V call is TRBV5-1, the J call TRBJ2-5; 8 positions agree with TRBD1. The CDR3 runs 15 residues. V lost 4 bases, J lost 4 bases, and 9 bases stayed unmatched. Germline values: CDR1 SGHRS, CDR2 YFSETQ. CDR3 amino acids: CASSAGQGIRETQYF. In DNA form, the CDR3 reads TGCGCCAGCAGCGCCGGACAGGGTATACGAGAGACCCAGTACTTC.

This rearrangement joins TRBV25-1 to TRBJ1-2; D gene unclear. The CDR3 has 13 amino acids. Trimming cost V 2 bases and J 8 bases, with 12 bases left between them. The germline V gene has CDR1 MGHDK and CDR2 SYGVNS. The CDR3 is CASSETSAGGYTF. For the CDR3, the DNA is TGTGCCAGCAGTGAAACGAGTGCGGGCGGCTACACCTTC.

The chain recombines TRBV9 with TRBJ2-5, with a possible D match to TRBD2 (7 bases). Germline CDR1 reads SGDLS; CDR2 reads YYNGEE. The CDR3 has 15 amino acids. V was pared by 3 bases and J by 2 bases, with 14 bases between. The CDR3 DNA is TGTGCCAGCAGCGCCCAGGGGAGGGAACAAGAGACCCAGTACTTC. Its translation is CASSAQGREQETQYF.

This clonotype has ten or more counts. This chain connects TRBV27 to TRBJ1-1, with D uncertain. V was trimmed by 5 bases and J by 7 bases, leaving 14 bases between them. Germline CDR1 and CDR2: MNHEY and SMNVEV (reference sequence). This CDR3 comprises 13 residues. CDR3 sequence: CASSPPGGHEAFF. DNA for the CDR3: TGTGCCAGCAGTCCCCCAGGCGGCCATGAAGCTTTCTTT.

This clonotype was seen ten or more times. This chain links TRBV12-5 with TRBJ1-1; no clear D. Trimming took 0 bases from V and 1 from J, leaving 12 bases between them. The CDR3 runs to 16 residues. In germline, CDR1 is LGHNT, CDR2 FRNRAP. The CDR3 nucleotides read TGTGCTAGTGGTTTGGTAAGAGGCTCAGGGAACACTGAAGCTTTCTTT. This codes for CASGLVRGSGNTEAFF.

V is TRBV2 and J is TRBJ2-5; D tentatively fits TRBD1 or TRBD2 (6 bases each). Germline V gene data show CDR1 as SNHLY and CDR2 as FYNNEI. Deletions cut 11 bases from V and 1 base from J, with 20 bases between. CDR3 size: 15 residues. In DNA form, the CDR3 reads TGTGCCGGAGGGGCACAGGGAGGTCCCCAAGAGACCCAGTACTTC. It is translated as CAGGAQGGPQETQYF.

V is TRBV12-3 or TRBV12-4 and J is TRBJ1-6; 8 nucleotides match TRBD1. V trimming: 5 bases; J trimming: 10 bases; junction bases outside the gene matches: 7. This CDR3 region has 14 residues. The CDR3 sequence is CASSQTGGLSPLHF. Here the CDR3 DNA reads TGTGCCAGCAGTCAAACAGGGGGACTATCACCCCTCCACTTT.